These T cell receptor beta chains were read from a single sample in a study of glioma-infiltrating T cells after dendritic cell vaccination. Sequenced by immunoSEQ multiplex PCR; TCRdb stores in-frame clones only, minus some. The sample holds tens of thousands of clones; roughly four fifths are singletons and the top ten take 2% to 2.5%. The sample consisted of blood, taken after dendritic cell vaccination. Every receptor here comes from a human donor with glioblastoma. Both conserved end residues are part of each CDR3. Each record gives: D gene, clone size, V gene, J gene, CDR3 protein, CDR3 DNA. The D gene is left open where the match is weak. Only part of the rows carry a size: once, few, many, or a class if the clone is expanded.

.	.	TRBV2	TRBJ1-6	CASSPETGGNYNSPLHF	TGTGCCAGCAGCCCGGAGACAGGAGGAAATTATAATTCACCCCTCCACTTT
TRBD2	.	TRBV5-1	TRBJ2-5	CASSPLSGAGSQETQYF	TGCGCCAGCAGCCCCTTATCGGGAGCGGGGTCCCAAGAGACCCAGTACTTC
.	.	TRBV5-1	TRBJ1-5	CASSPEGNSNQPQHF	TGCGCCAGCAGCCCGGAGGGGAATAGCAATCAGCCCCAGCATTTT
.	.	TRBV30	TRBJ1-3	CAWSGEITGNTIYF	TGTGCCTGGAGCGGGGAGATCACTGGAAACACCATATATTTT
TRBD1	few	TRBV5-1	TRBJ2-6	CASSHTGQGISGANVLTF	TGCGCCAGCAGTCATACCGGACAGGGAATTTCTGGGGCCAACGTCCTGACTTTC
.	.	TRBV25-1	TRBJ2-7	CASTQAGTYEQYF	TGTGCCAGCACCCAGGCGGGGACCTACGAGCAGTACTTC
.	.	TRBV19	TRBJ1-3	CASSIRDTIYF	TGTGCCAGTAGTATCCGAGACACCATATATTTT
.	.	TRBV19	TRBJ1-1	CASSIDLFRNTEAFF	TGTGCCAGTAGTATAGATCTATTTCGGAACACTGAAGCTTTCTTT
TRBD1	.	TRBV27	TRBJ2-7	CASSLGSFWTGPYEQYF	TGTGCCAGCAGTTTAGGGTCCTTCTGGACAGGGCCCTACGAGCAGTACTTC
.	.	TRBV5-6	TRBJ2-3	CASSFDWAGITDTQYF	TGTGCCAGCAGCTTTGATTGGGCGGGAATCACAGATACGCAGTATTTT
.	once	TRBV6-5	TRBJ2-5	CASSYSLTRRETQYF	TGTGCCAGCAGTTACTCTTTGACCCGGAGAGAGACCCAGTACTTC
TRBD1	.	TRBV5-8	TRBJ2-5	CASSYLDRGPETQYF	TGTGCCAGCAGCTACCTGGACAGGGGGCCAGAGACCCAGTACTTC
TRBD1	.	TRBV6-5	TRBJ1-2	CASTRTGTVTPYTF	TGTGCCAGCACCCGGACCGGGACAGTTACCCCTTACACCTTC
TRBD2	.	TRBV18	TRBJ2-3	CASSPGREDTQYF	TGTGCCAGCTCACCAGGGCGGGAGGATACGCAGTATTTT
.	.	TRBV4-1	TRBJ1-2	CASSPQGNYGYTF	TGCGCCAGCAGCCCGCAGGGTAACTATGGCTACACCTTC
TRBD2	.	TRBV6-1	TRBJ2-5	CASRAGTSVSETQYF	TGTGCCAGCAGAGCCGGGACTAGCGTGTCAGAGACCCAGTACTTC
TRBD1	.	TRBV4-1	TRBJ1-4	CASSRRQGADNEKLFF	TGCGCCAGCAGCCGAAGGCAGGGGGCAGATAATGAAAAACTGTTTTTT
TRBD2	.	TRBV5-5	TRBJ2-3	CASSPRLAGLSTDTQYF	TGTGCCAGCAGCCCCCGACTAGCGGGGCTAAGCACAGATACGCAGTATTTT
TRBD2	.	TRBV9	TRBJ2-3	CASSVAAGGPSDTQYF	TGTGCCAGCAGCGTAGCTGCGGGAGGGCCGTCAGATACGCAGTATTTT
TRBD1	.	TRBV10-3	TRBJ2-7	CAISQGGTGKYEQYF	TGTGCCATCAGCCAGGGAGGGACAGGGAAATACGAGCAGTACTTC
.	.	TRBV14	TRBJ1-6	CASSQDSRPLHF	TGTGCCAGCAGCCAAGATTCCCGGCCCCTCCACTTT
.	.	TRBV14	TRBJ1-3	CASSRQGTLGNTIYF	TGTGCCAGCAGCCGGCAGGGGACCCTTGGAAACACCATATATTTT
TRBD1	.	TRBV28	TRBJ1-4	CASKKQGLNEKLFF	TGTGCCAGCAAAAAACAGGGGCTGAATGAAAAACTGTTTTTT
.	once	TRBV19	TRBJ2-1	CASSIRESSYNEQFF	TGTGCCAGTAGTATACGGGAGTCCTCCTACAATGAGCAGTTCTTC
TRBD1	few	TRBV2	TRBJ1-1	CASRGTGSTEAFF	TGTGCCAGCAGGGGGACAGGTTCCACTGAAGCTTTCTTT
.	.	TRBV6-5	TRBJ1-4	CASSPGLREKLFF	TGTGCCAGCAGTCCCGGACTACGGGAAAAACTGTTTTTT
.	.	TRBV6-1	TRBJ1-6	CASRPGVYNSPLHF	TGTGCCAGCAGGCCCGGGGTCTATAATTCACCCCTCCACTTT
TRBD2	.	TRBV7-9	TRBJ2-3	CASTATSLSTDTQYF	TGTGCCAGCACGGCGACTAGCCTTAGCACAGATACGCAGTATTTT
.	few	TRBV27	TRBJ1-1	CASSLYPERDTEAFF	TGTGCCAGCAGTTTATACCCCGAGAGAGACACTGAAGCTTTCTTT
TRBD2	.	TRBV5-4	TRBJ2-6	CASSVSGGPISGANVLTF	TGTGCCAGCAGCGTAAGCGGGGGGCCAATCTCTGGGGCCAACGTCCTGACTTTC
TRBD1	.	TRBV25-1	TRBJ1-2	CASSPPGTGGLGGYTF	TGTGCCAGCAGTCCACCGGGGACAGGGGGTCTGGGCGGCTACACCTTC
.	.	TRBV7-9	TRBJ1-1	CASSSSGVNTEAFF	TGTGCCAGCAGCTCCTCAGGGGTGAACACTGAAGCTTTCTTT
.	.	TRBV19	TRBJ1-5	CASRDPEWEGNQPQHF	TGTGCCAGTAGGGACCCCGAGTGGGAGGGCAATCAGCCCCAGCATTTT
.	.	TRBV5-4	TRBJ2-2	CASSHQGMAGELFF	TGTGCCAGCAGCCATCAGGGTATGGCCGGGGAGCTGTTTTTT
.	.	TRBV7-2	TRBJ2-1	CASSLAVGEQFF	TGTGCCAGCAGCTTAGCGGTCGGTGAGCAGTTCTTC
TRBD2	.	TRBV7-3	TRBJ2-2	CASSSTSGRAATGELFF	TGTGCCAGCAGCTCGACTAGCGGGAGAGCCGCGACCGGGGAGCTGTTTTTT
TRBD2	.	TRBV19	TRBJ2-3	CASSITARLAGDTQYF	TGTGCCAGTAGTATAACCGCCCGACTAGCGGGGGATACGCAGTATTTT
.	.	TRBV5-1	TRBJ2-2	CASSPIETPGELFF	TGCGCCAGCAGCCCAATAGAAACTCCCGGGGAGCTGTTTTTT
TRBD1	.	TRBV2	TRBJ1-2	CASRDGTGGEGYTF	TGTGCCAGCAGGGACGGGACAGGGGGGGAAGGCTACACCTTC
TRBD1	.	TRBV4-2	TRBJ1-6	CASSQGQGNSPLHF	TGTGCCAGCAGCCAAGGACAGGGGAATTCACCCCTCCACTTT
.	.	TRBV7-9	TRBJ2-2	CASSLEASGSETGELFF	TGTGCCAGCAGCTTAGAGGCTTCTGGGAGTGAAACCGGGGAGCTGTTTTTT
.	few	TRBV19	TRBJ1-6	CASRDQGNSPLHF	TGTGCCAGTAGGGATCAGGGGAATTCACCCCTCCACTTT
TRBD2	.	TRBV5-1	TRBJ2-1	CASSAQAGGRGNEQFF	TGCGCCAGCAGCGCGCAAGCGGGGGGGCGAGGCAATGAGCAGTTCTTC
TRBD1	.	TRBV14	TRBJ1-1	CASSQVGRGDTEAFF	TGTGCCAGCAGCCAAGTGGGCAGGGGGGATACTGAAGCTTTCTTT
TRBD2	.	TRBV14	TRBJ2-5	CASSRTSGRSQETQYF	TGTGCCAGCAGCCGGACTAGCGGGAGGTCCCAAGAGACCCAGTACTTC
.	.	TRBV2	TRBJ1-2	CASSPAGLYGYTF	TGTGCCAGCAGTCCGGCAGGGCTCTACGGCTACACCTTC